The 13 T cell receptor beta chains below were found in one sample sequenced in a study of blood T cell repertoires in COVID-19. Profiling relied on immunoSEQ multiplex PCR, and the TCRdb table lists in-frame clones only, not all of them. There are 250,000 to 350,000 clones in the sample; about 85% occur only once, and about 1% lies in the top ten. Sequencing was performed on peripheral blood. These receptors all come from a human donor with COVID-19, enrolled during active disease. The donor label of this sample is uncertain.

This clone was seen more than once but under ten times. The gene calls are TRBV30 and TRBJ2-1; 11 bases match TRBD2. Germline loops: CDR1 GTSNPN, CDR2 SVGIG (reference sequence). The J segment lost 9 bases and the V segment lost 1 base, leaving 17 bases of the junction unmatched. CDR3 length: 18 residues. CDR3 in amino acids: CAWSGDTLTSGILSEQFF. The CDR3 region has the DNA TGTGCCTGGAGTGGGGACACTTTGACTAGCGGGATTCTTAGTGAGCAGTTCTTC. The full variable domain, completed using reference TRBV30 and TRBJ2-1, is SQTIHQWPATLVQPVGSPLSLECTVEGTSNPNLYWYRQAAGRGLQLLFYSVGIGQISSEVPQNLSASRPQDRQFILSSKKLLLSDSGFYLCAWSGDTLTSGILSEQFFGPGTRLTVL.

V is TRBV12-3 or TRBV12-4 and J is TRBJ1-1; D perhaps matches TRBD1 (6 bases). V lost 6 bases and J 4 bases, leaving 12 bases between the germline ends. This CDR3 is built from 13 residues. CDR3 residues: CASRQGGVTEAFF. The CDR3 DNA reads TGTGCCAGCAGACAGGGAGGGGTCACTGAAGCTTTCTTT.

This chain links TRBV5-4 with TRBJ1-4; D is possibly TRBD1 (6 bases). Germline V gene lookup returns CDR1 SGHNT and CDR2 YYREEE (reference sequence). This CDR3 region has 16 residues. The V end lost 4 bases, the J end lost 8 bases, and 21 bases lay between the germline ends. The CDR3: CASSLWSTGGAEKLFF. The CDR3 region has the DNA TGTGCCAGCAGCCTCTGGTCGACAGGAGGAGCCGAAAAACTGTTTTTT. Supplemented by reference TRBV5-4 and TRBJ1-4, the full variable domain reads ETGVTQSPTHLIKTRGQQVTLRCSSQSGHNTVSWYQQALGQGPQFIFQYYREEENGRGNFPPRFSGLQFPNYSSELNVNALELDDSALYLCASSLWSTGGAEKLFFGSGTQLSVL.

The chain joins TRBV27 to TRBJ2-7; TRBD1 matches at 7 bases. The germline gives CDR1 MNHEY, CDR2 SMNVEV (reference sequence). J gave up 2 bases and V 2 bases, and 6 bases lay outside the gene matches. The CDR3 contains 15 residues. CDR3 region: CASSLKTGWTYEQYF. The CDR3, as DNA: TGTGCCAGCAGTTTAAAGACAGGGTGGACCTACGAGCAGTACTTC.

This chain links TRBV28 with TRBJ1-2; D is unclear. The CDR3 consists of 14 residues. Germline values: CDR1 MDHEN, CDR2 SYDVKM. Trimming removed 3 bases from V and 5 bases from J, with 13 bases in between. The CDR3 nucleotides are TGTGCCAGCAGTTTGTCCGGGATTAGTTATGGCTACACCTTC. Its protein product is CASSLSGISYGYTF.

The CDR3 nucleotides are TGTGCCACCTCCGCCGGGACAGGGCGTTCACCCCTCCACTTT. Protein sequence: CATSAGTGRSPLHF. The chain couples TRBV28 to TRBJ1-6; TRBD1 agrees at 9 bases. V trimming: 10 bases; J trimming: 9 bases; junction bases outside the gene matches: 10. The length of the CDR3 is 14 residues. Germline lookup yields CDR1 MDHEN and CDR2 SYDVKM.

CDR3 sequence reads: CASLKREGGNEQFF. CDR3 in DNA: TGTGCCTCCCTCAAGCGGGAGGGAGGGAATGAGCAGTTCTTC. The rearrangement joins TRBV30 to TRBJ2-1; 10 positions agree with TRBD2. Germline lookup yields CDR1 GTSNPN and CDR2 SVGIG (reference sequence). Germline trimming cut 7 bases from V and 7 bases from J; bases unmatched to any gene: 10. This CDR3 is built from 14 residues. Full variable domain (missing parts from reference TRBV30 and TRBJ2-1): SQTIHQWPATLVQPVGSPLSLECTVEGTSNPNLYWYRQAAGRGLQLLFYSVGIGQISSEVPQNLSASRPQDRQFILSSKKLLLSDSGFYLCASLKREGGNEQFFGPGTRLTVL.

This chain uses TRBV19 with TRBJ1-5; TRBD1 matches 12 bases. Germline assignment: CDR1 LNHDA and CDR2 SQIVND (reference sequence). V gave up 2 bases and J gave up 7 bases; unmatched junction bases: 6. The CDR3 is 16 amino acids. CDR3 nucleotides: TGTGCCAGTAGTATACAAGGGACAGGGGGCCAGCAGCCCCAGCATTTT. Protein sequence: CASSIQGTGGQQPQHF.

This chain uses TRBV5-1 with TRBJ1-1, with TRBD1 as a possible D gene (6 bases). The V gene's germline CDR1 is SGHRS and CDR2 YFSETQ. Trimming removed 4 bases from V and 1 base from J, with 8 bases in between. The CDR3 runs 13 residues. CDR3 bases: TGCGCCAGCAGCCCGGGACAGAACACTGAAGCTTTCTTT. Encoded protein: CASSPGQNTEAFF.

This sequence joins TRBV7-2 and TRBJ2-1; tentatively, D is TRBD1 (5 bases). The length of the CDR3 is 16 residues. From germline, CDR1 is SGHTA and CDR2 FQGNSA. V was clipped by 2 bases and J by 0 bases, with 11 bases between them. This CDR3 reads CASSLTSDSSYNEQFF. Here the CDR3 DNA reads TGTGCCAGCAGCTTAACGAGCGACAGCTCCTACAATGAGCAGTTCTTC.

The J gene is TRBJ1-1, the V gene TRBV7-2, with D hard to call. Germline loops: CDR1 SGHTA, CDR2 FQGNSA. V shed 1 base and J shed 1 base, with 10 bases lying between them. The CDR3 sequence is 15 residues long. CDR3 amino acids: CASSLVGGSNTEAFF. The CDR3 region has the DNA TGTGCCAGCAGCTTAGTCGGCGGGTCGAACACTGAAGCTTTCTTT.

Concerning this clone: In the same sample, other DNA sequences code for this CDR3. This chain uses TRBV5-1 with TRBJ2-1; no definite D call. Germline values: CDR1 SGHRS, CDR2 YFSETQ. The CDR3 spans 15 residues. V gave up 1 base and J gave up 4 bases, with 12 bases separating them. CDR3 coding DNA: TGCGCCAGCAGCTTGTCAGGTCGTTCTTACAATGAGCAGTTCTTC. Its translation is CASSLSGRSYNEQFF.

The chain is built from TRBV19 and TRBJ2-1; 8 nucleotides line up with TRBD2. CDR1 and CDR2 (germline): LNHDA, SQIVND (reference sequence). After removal of 3 bases from V and 7 bases from J, the junction contained 8 bases not matched to a gene. The CDR3 extends over 15 amino acids. As DNA, the CDR3 is TGTGCCAGTAGTATTCGGCGGGAGGTTGGGAATGAGCAGTTCTTC. It codes for CASSIRREVGNEQFF. The entire variable domain, with the rest obtained from reference TRBV19 and TRBJ2-1, is as follows: DGGITQSPKYLFRKEGQNVTLSCEQNLNHDAMYWYRQDPGQGLRLIYYSQIVNDFQKGDIAEGYSVSREKKESFPLTVTSAQKNPTAFYLCASSIRREVGNEQFFGPGTRLTVL.